The next 12 T cell receptor beta chains were all read from a single sample in a study of identical twins. From the 5' RACE reads, TCRdb called clonotypes with MiXCR, one entry per CDR3 protein. Of 550,000 to 800,000 distinct CDR3 sequences in the sample, roughly 6.6% were seen once. This sample was shared with a second study, whose subject was yellow fever vaccine responses in identical twins.

Sequenced input: PBMCs. These receptors all come from a woman younger than 35 in good health.

This clonotype appeared many times. This CDR3 reads CASSRGGASDQPQHF. DNA for the CDR3: TGTGCCAGCAGCAGGGGGGGGGCTTCCGATCAGCCCCAGCATTTT. The rearrangement links TRBV27 to TRBJ1-5; the match to TRBD1 covers 7 bases. V was pared by 6 bases and J by 5 bases, with 10 bases of the junction left unmatched. The CDR3 contains 15 residues. Germline V gives CDR1 MNHEY, CDR2 SMNVEV (reference sequence).

This clonotype was counted between two and nine times. This chain uses TRBV24-1 with TRBJ2-2, with TRBD2 as a possible D gene (5 bases). This CDR3 comprises 13 residues. CDR1 and CDR2 (germline): KGHDR, SFDVKD. The ends were cut back, 7 bases at V and 6 bases at J, with 11 bases in the middle. For the CDR3, the DNA is TGTGCCACCAGGCCCCCGGGGTCCGGGGAGCTGTTTTTT. It is translated as CATRPPGSGELFF.

The chain uses TRBV3-1 and TRBJ2-5; D perhaps matches TRBD2 (6 bases). Germline loops: CDR1 LGHDT, CDR2 YNNKEL (reference sequence). The V gene lost 1 base and the J gene lost 7 bases, with 16 bases spanning the gap. This CDR3 comprises 15 residues. CDR3 DNA: TGTGCCAGCAGCCAAGCCGGGACTTGGGGCAGGACCCAGTACTTC. Its protein is CASSQAGTWGRTQYF.

This clonotype has ten or more counts. This chain links TRBV7-8 with TRBJ1-6, with 7 nucleotides matching TRBD1. Trimming at V came to 5 bases and at J to 6 bases, leaving 10 bases not matched to a gene. The CDR3 has 16 residues. Germline V gives CDR1 SGHVS, CDR2 FQNEAQ. CDR3 bases: TGTGCCAGCAGCCTCACGAACAGGGGTATTAATTCACCCCTCCACTTT. This gives the protein CASSLTNRGINSPLHF.

This clonotype has at least ten counts. The chain joins TRBV24-1 to TRBJ2-7, with 8 positions matching TRBD2. The CDR3 covers 18 residues. Unmatched junction bases numbered 19, after V lost 7 bases and J lost 3 bases. Germline V gene lookup returns CDR1 KGHDR and CDR2 SFDVKD. DNA of the CDR3: TGTGCCACCAGACAACTCCCCCGGGGTCCTAGCGGGTGCTACGAGCAGTACTTC. Protein: CATRQLPRGPSGCYEQYF.

Only a few counts were recorded for this clonotype. This chain uses TRBV6-1 with TRBJ1-1; D may be TRBD1 (6 bases). Germline V gene sequence: CDR1 MNHNS, CDR2 SASEGT. V shed 8 bases and J shed 2 bases, with 12 bases lying between them. This CDR3 is built from 13 residues. CDR3 sequence: CASVGGHNTEAFF. CDR3 sequence (DNA): TGTGCCAGCGTCGGGGGGCATAACACTGAAGCTTTCTTT.

This clonotype was recorded a few times. This chain joins TRBV29-1 and TRBJ2-3; 9 nucleotides align to TRBD2. V dropped 7 bases and J dropped 2; count of bases not matched to a gene: 16. The CDR3 loop spans 17 amino acids. CDR1 is SQVTM, CDR2 ANQGSEA, per germline. CDR3 residues: CSAVPILAGVFTDTQYF. The CDR3 nucleotides read TGCAGCGCGGTGCCTATATTAGCGGGAGTTTTCACAGATACGCAGTATTTT.

This clonotype was found many times. V is TRBV12-3 or TRBV12-4 and J is TRBJ2-2, with D perhaps TRBD1 (6 bases). There are 18 residues in the CDR3. V lost 5 bases to trimming and J lost 6 bases, with 25 bases between them. The CDR3 coding sequence is TGTGCCAGCAGTGCCAGACCTTTCAGGGGCCCCGCGTCCGGGGAGCTGTTTTTT. It is translated as CASSARPFRGPASGELFF.

The V gene is TRBV5-1, the J gene TRBJ1-1; D ambiguous. The germline V and J ends were trimmed by 6 bases and 7 bases, with 19 bases remaining between them. Looked up from germline, CDR1 is SGHRS and CDR2 is YFSETQ. CDR3 length: 14 residues. The CDR3 DNA is TGCGCCAGCACACCGACATGGGATTGGGGTGAAGCTTTCTTT. It translates to CASTPTWDWGEAFF.

The chain is built from TRBV4-1 and TRBJ2-7; 8 bases fit TRBD1. The J segment lost 3 bases and the V segment lost 2 bases, leaving 3 bases of the junction unmatched. CDR3 length: 14 residues. CDR1 and CDR2 (germline): MGHRA, YSYEKL. In nucleotides, the CDR3 is TGCGCCAGCAGCCAACCAGGACAGGGCTACGAGCAGTACTTC. Translated: CASSQPGQGYEQYF.

This clonotype was seen a few times. J is TRBJ2-5 and V is TRBV10-3; no firm D call. The V end was cut by 6 bases, the J end by 5 bases, with 13 bases between. The length of the CDR3 is 13 residues. Germline V lookup: CDR1 ENHRY, CDR2 SYGVKD. The chain's CDR3 is CAISESLLETQYF. In nucleotides, the CDR3 is TGTGCCATCAGCGAGAGCCTCTTGGAGACCCAGTACTTC.

This clonotype was counted between two and nine times. The rearrangement links TRBV7-9 to TRBJ2-1; D is possibly TRBD2 (6 bases). This CDR3 region has 16 residues. V gave up 3 bases and J gave up 10 bases, with 22 bases separating them. Germline lookup yields CDR1 SEHNR and CDR2 FQNEAQ (reference sequence). The CDR3 DNA reads as TGTGCCAGCAGCTTCCCGGGAGATTGGAACCCTCGGGAGCAGTTCTTC. This encodes CASSFPGDWNPREQFF.